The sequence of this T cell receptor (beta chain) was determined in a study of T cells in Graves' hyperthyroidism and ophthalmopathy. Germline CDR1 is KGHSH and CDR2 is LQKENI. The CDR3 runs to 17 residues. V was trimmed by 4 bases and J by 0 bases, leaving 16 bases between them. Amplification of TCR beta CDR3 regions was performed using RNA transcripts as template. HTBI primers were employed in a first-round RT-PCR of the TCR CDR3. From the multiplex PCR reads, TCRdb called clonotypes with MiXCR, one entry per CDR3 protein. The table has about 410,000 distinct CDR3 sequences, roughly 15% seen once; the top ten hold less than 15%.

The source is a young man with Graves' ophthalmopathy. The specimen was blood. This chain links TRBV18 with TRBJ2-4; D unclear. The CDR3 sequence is CASSLRSENLAKNIQYF. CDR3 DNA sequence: TGTGCCAGCTCACTCCGGAGCGAAAACCTAGCCAAAAACATTCAGTACTTC.